This T cell receptor beta chain was observed in a study of OX40 agonist ivuxolimab in advanced cancers. Study findings and constraints: Expanded peripheral T-cell antigen specificity went undetermined.

This table comes from immunoSEQ multiplex PCR, and its TCRdb copy is limited to in-frame clones, with some not included. The sample has under 20,000 clones; approximately 80% are singletons. CDR3 length: 16 residues. Trimming at V came to 5 bases and at J to 5 bases, leaving 7 bases not matched to a gene. Germline V gene lookup returns CDR1 SGHVS and CDR2 FNYEAQ. Of note for this clone: The antigen remains undetermined.

The chain combines TRBV7-6 with TRBJ2-7, with 15 bases matching TRBD2. The sequencing used CD4+ or CD8+ T cells sorted from blood, collected in a trial of the OX40 agonist ivuxolimab. The sequence was collected from an adult with an advanced solid tumor such as melanoma, head and neck, liver or kidney cancer. CDR3 region: CASSPWTSGRGNEQYF. Here the CDR3 DNA reads TGTGCCAGCAGCCCTTGGACTAGCGGGAGGGGGAACGAGCAGTACTTC.